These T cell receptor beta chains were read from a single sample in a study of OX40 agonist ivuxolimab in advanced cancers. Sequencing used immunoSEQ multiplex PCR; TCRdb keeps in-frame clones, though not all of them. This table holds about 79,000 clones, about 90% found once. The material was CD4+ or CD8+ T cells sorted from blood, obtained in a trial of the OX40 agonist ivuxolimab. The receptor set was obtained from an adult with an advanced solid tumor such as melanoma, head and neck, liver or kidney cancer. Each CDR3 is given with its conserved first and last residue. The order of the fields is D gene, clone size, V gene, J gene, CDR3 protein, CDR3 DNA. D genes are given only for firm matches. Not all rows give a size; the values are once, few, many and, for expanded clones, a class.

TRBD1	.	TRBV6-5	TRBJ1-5	CASSGGQGRNQPQHF	TGTGCCAGCAGTGGCGGACAGGGGAGGAATCAGCCCCAGCATTTT
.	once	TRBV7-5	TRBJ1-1	CARSLKEGVTEAFF	TGTGCCAGAAGCTTAAAAGAGGGAGTCACTGAAGCTTTCTTT
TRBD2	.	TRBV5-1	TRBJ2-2	CASSPSGLETGELFF	TGCGCCAGCAGCCCGTCGGGACTAGAGACCGGGGAGCTGTTTTTT
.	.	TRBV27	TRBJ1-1	CASSLFQGISEAFF	TGTGCCAGCAGTTTATTTCAGGGAATAAGTGAAGCTTTCTTT
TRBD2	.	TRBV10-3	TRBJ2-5	CAISEAISRGAQGKTQYF	TGTGCCATCAGTGAAGCGATTTCGCGGGGGGCGCAGGGAAAGACCCAGTACTTC
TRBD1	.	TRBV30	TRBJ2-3	CAWEPGTGRSTQYF	TGTGCCTGGGAACCTGGGACAGGGAGAAGTACGCAGTATTTT
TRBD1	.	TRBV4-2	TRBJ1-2	CASSQGDREQLGYTF	TGTGCCAGCAGCCAAGGTGACAGGGAACAACTTGGCTACACCTTC
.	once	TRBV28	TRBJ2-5	CASTRVFRETQYF	TGTGCCAGCACCCGGGTTTTCAGGGAGACCCAGTACTTC
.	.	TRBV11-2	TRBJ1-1	CASSLRGYNTEAFF	TGTGCCAGCAGCTTACGGGGATATAACACTGAAGCTTTCTTT
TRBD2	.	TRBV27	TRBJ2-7	CASSFRGGEQYF	TGTGCCAGCAGTTTTCGGGGGGGCGAGCAGTACTTC
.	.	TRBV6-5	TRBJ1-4	CASRLNTFTNEKLFF	TGTGCCAGCAGACTTAACACATTTACTAATGAAAAACTGTTTTTT
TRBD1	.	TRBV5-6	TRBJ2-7	CASRRQGREQYF	TGTGCCAGCAGGCGACAGGGGCGGGAGCAGTACTTC
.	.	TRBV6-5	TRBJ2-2	CASSPQARELFF	TGTGCCAGCAGCCCCCAGGCGAGGGAGCTGTTTTTT
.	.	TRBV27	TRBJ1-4	CASSWRAGNSEKLFF	TGTGCCAGCAGTTGGAGGGCGGGGAATAGCGAAAAACTGTTTTTT
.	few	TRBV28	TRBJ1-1	CASRMNTEAFF	TGTGCCAGCAGAATGAACACTGAAGCTTTCTTT
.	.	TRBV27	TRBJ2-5	CASSRPPGTKETQYF	TGTGCCAGCAGTAGACCCCCCGGGACAAAAGAGACCCAGTACTTC
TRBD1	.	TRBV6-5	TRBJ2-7	CASSGQGAKGYEQYF	TGTGCCAGCAGTGGACAGGGGGCTAAAGGCTACGAGCAGTACTTC
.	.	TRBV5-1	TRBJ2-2	CASSLDGYTGELFF	TGCGCCAGCAGCCTGGACGGTTACACCGGGGAGCTGTTTTTT
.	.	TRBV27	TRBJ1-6	CASRARGSYNSPLHF	TGTGCCAGCAGGGCCAGGGGTTCCTATAATTCACCCCTCCACTTT
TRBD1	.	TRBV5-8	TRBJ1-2	CANTRGPANYGYTF	TGTGCCAACACCAGGGGGCCGGCTAACTATGGCTACACCTTC
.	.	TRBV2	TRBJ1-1	CASSPGRTEAFF	TGTGCCAGCAGTCCAGGGAGGACTGAAGCTTTCTTT
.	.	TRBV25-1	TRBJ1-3	CASSEERTGNTIYF	TGTGCCAGCAGTGAAGAGCGAACTGGAAACACCATATATTTT